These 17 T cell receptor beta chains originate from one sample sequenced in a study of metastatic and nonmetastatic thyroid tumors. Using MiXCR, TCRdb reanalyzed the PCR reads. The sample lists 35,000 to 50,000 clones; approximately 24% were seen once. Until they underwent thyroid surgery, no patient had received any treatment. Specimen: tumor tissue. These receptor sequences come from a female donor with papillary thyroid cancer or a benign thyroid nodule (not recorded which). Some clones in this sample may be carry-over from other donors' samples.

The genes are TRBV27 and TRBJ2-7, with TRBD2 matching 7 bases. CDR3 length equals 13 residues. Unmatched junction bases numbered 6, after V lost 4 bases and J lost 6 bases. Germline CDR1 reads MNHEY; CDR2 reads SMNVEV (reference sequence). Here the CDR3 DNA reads TGTGCCAGCAGTTCAAAGCGGGATAGCGAGCAGTACTTC. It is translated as CASSSKRDSEQYF.

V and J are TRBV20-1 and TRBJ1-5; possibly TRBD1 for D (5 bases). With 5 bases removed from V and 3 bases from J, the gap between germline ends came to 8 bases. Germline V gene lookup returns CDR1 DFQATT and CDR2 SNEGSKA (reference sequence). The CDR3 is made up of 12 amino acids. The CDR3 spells CSARDSNQPQHF. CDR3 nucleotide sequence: TGCAGTGCTCGGGACTCCAATCAGCCCCAGCATTTT.

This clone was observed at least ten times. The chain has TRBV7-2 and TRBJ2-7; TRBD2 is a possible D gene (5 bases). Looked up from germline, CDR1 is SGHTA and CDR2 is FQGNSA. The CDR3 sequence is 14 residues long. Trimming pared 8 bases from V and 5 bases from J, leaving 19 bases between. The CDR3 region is CASGPGYLRDEQYF. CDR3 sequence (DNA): TGTGCCAGCGGCCCGGGATATCTAAGGGACGAGCAGTACTTC.

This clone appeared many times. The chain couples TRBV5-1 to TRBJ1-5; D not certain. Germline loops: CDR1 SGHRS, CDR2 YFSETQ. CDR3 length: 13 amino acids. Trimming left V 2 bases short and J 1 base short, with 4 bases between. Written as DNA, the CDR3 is TGCGCCAGCAGCTTAGGGAGCAATCAGCCCCAGCATTTT. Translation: CASSLGSNQPQHF.

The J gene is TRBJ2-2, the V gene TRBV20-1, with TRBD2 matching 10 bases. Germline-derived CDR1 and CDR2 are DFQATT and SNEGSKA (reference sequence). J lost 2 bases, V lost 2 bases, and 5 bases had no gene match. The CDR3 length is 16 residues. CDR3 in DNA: TGCAGTGCTAGAAGAACTAGCGGGACCAACACCGGGGAGCTGTTTTTT. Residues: CSARRTSGTNTGELFF.

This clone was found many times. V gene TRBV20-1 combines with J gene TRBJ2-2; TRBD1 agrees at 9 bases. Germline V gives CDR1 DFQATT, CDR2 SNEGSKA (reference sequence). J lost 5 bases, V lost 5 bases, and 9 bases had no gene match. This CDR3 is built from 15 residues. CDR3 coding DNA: TGCAGTGCTCTTTTGGGACAGGGAACGACCGGGGAGCTGTTTTTT. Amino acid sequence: CSALLGQGTTGELFF.

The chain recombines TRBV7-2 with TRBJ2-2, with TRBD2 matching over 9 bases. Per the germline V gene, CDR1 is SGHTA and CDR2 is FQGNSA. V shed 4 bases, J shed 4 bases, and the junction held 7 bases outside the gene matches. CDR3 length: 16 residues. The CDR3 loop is CASSSGGTSRTGELFF. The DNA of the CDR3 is TGTGCCAGCAGCTCCGGCGGGACTAGCCGCACCGGGGAGCTGTTTTTT.

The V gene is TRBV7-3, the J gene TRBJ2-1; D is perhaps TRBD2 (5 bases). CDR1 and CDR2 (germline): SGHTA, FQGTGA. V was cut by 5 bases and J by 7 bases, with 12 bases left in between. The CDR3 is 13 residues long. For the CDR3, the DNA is TGTGCCAGCAGCAGAGGGTGGGGAAATGAGCAGTTCTTC. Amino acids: CASSRGWGNEQFF.

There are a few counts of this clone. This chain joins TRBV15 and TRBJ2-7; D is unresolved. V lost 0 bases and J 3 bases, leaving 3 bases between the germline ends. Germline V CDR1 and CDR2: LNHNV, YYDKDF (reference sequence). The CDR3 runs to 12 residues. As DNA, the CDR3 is TGTGCCACCAGCAGAGATTTCTACGAGCAGTACTTC. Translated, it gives CATSRDFYEQYF.

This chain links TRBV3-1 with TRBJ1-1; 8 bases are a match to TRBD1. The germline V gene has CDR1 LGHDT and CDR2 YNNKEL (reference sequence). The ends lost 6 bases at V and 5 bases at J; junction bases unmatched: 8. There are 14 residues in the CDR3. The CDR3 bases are TGTGCCAGCAGTAACAGGGGGGGTTTGACTGAAGCTTTCTTT. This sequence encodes CASSNRGGLTEAFF. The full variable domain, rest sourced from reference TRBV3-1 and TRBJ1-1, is DTAVSQTPKYLVTQMGNDKSIKCEQNLGHDTMYWYKQDSKKFLKIMFSYNNKELIINETVPNRFSPKSPDKAHLNLHINSLELGDSAVYFCASSNRGGLTEAFFGQGTRLTVV.

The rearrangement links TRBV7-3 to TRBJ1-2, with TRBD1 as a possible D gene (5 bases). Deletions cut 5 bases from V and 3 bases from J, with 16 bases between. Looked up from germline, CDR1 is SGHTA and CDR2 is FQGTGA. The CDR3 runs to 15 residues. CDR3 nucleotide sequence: TGTGCCAGCAGCCCGGTGGGCGGGACTGACTATGGCTACACCTTC. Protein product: CASSPVGGTDYGYTF.

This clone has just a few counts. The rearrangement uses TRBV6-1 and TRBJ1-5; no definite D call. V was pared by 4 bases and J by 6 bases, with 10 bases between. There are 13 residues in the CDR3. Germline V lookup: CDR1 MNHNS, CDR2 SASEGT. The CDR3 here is CASSVDRGQPQHF. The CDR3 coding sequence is TGTGCCAGCAGTGTTGACCGCGGTCAGCCCCAGCATTTT.

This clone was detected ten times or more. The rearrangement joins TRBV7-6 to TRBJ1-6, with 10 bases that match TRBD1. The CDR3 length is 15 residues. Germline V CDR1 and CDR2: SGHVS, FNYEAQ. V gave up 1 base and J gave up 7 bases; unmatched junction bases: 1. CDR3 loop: CASSLVDRGNSPLHF. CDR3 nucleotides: TGTGCCAGCAGCTTAGTGGACAGGGGGAATTCACCCCTCCACTTT.

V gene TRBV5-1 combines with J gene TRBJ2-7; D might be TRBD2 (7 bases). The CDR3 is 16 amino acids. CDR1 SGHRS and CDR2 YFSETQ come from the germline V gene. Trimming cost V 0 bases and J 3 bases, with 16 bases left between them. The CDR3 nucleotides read TGCGCCAGCAGCTTGGAGGGGGGGAACCCGGGCTACGAGCAGTACTTC. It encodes CASSLEGGNPGYEQYF.

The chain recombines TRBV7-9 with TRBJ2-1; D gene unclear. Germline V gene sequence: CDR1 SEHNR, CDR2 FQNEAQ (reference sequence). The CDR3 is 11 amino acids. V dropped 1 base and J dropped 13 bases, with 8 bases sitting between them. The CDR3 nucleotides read TGTGCCAGCAGCTTAGATTGGTATCAGTTCTTC. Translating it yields CASSLDWYQFF.

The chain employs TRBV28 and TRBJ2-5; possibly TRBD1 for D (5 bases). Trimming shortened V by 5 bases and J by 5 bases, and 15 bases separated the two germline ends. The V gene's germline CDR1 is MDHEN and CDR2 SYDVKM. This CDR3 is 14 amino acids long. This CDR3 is CASSNQGESETQYF. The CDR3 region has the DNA TGTGCCAGCAGTAACCAGGGCGAGAGCGAGACCCAGTACTTC.

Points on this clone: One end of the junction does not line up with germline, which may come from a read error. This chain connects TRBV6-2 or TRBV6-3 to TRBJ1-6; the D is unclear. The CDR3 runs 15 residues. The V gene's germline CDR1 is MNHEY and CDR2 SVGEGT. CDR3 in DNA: TGTGTCAGCAGTTACCGGGTCTCCTATAATTCACCCCTCCACTTT. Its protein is CVSSYRVSYNSPLHF.